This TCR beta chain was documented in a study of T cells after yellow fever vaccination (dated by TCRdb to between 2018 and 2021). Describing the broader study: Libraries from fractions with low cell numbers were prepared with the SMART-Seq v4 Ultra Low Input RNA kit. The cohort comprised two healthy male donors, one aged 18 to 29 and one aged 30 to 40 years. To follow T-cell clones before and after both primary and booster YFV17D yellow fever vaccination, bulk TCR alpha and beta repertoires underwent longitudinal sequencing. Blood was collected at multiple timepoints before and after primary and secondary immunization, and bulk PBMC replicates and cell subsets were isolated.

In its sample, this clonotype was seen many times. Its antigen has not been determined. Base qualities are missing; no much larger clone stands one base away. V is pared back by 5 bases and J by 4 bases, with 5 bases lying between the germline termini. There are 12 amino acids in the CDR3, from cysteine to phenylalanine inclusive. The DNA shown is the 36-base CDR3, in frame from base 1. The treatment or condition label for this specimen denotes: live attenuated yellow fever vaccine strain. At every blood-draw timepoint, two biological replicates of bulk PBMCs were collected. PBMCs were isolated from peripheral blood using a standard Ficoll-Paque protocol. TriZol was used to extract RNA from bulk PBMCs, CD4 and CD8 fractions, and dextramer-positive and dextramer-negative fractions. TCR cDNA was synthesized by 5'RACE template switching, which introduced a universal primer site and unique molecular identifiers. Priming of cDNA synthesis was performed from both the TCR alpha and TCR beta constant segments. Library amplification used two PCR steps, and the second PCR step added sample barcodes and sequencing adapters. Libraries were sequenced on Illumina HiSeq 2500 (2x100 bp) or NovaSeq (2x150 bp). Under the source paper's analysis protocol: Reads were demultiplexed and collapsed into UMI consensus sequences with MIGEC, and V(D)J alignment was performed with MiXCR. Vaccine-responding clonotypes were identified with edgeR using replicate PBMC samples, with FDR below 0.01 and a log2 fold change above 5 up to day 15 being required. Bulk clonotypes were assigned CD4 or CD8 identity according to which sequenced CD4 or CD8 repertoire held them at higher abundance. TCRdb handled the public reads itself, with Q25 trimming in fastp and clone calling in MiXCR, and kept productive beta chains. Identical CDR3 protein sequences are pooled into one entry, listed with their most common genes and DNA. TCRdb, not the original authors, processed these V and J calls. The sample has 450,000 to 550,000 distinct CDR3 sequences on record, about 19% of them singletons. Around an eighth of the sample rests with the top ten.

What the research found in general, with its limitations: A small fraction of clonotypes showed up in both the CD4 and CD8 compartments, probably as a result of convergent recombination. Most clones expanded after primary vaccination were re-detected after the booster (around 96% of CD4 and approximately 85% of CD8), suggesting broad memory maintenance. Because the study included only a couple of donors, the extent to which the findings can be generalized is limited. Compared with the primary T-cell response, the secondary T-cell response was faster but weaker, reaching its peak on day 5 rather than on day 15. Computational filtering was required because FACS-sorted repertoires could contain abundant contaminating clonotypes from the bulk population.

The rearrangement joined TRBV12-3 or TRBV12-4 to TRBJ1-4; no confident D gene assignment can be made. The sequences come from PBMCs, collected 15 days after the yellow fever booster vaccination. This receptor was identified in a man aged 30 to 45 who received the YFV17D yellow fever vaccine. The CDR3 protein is CASSRYNEKLFF. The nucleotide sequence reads TGTGCCAGCAGTCGATATAATGAAAAACTGTTTTTT.